This T cell receptor (beta chain) was recorded in a study of T cells after yellow fever vaccination (dated by TCRdb to about 2019). About the investigation overall: The SMART-Seq v4 Ultra Low Input RNA kit was used to prepare libraries from fractions with low cell numbers. The cohort comprised two healthy male donors, one aged 18 to 30 and one aged 30 to 40 years. Bulk TCR alpha and beta repertoires were sequenced longitudinally to track T-cell clones before and after primary and booster YFV17D yellow fever vaccination. Bulk PBMC replicates and cell subsets were isolated from blood drawn at multiple timepoints before and after both primary and secondary immunization.

What this sample's treatment or condition label stands for: live attenuated yellow fever vaccine strain. At every blood-draw timepoint, two biological replicates of bulk PBMCs were collected. PBMCs were isolated from peripheral blood using a standard Ficoll-Paque protocol. TriZol was used to extract RNA from bulk PBMCs, CD4 and CD8 fractions, and dextramer-positive and dextramer-negative fractions. TCR cDNA was synthesized by 5'RACE template switching, which introduced a universal primer site and unique molecular identifiers. Priming of cDNA synthesis was performed from both the TCR alpha and TCR beta constant segments. Library amplification used two PCR steps, and the second PCR step added sample barcodes and sequencing adapters. Sequencing of libraries was performed on Illumina HiSeq 2500 (2x100 bp) or NovaSeq (2x150 bp). For the original study's pipeline: Reads were demultiplexed and collapsed into UMI consensus sequences with MIGEC, and V(D)J alignment was performed with MiXCR. Vaccine-responding clonotypes were identified with edgeR using replicate PBMC samples, with FDR below 0.01 and a log2 fold change above 5 up to day 15 being required. CD4 or CD8 identity was assigned to each bulk clonotype according to whether the clonotype was present at higher abundance in the sequenced CD4 repertoire or the sequenced CD8 repertoire. TCRdb's own reprocessing of the public reads used fastp at Q25 and MiXCR and kept productive beta chains. Under each unique CDR3 protein, matching rows form one entry showing the most common genes and DNA. TCRdb's processing, not the authors', yielded these V and J calls. For this sample the table gives 550,000 or so distinct CDR3 sequences, of which less than 20% were detected only once. The ten largest make up 13% to 15% of the sample.

The V and J ends are trimmed by 9 bases and 2 bases, leaving 16 bases between them. The CDR3 goes from the cysteine to the phenylalanine over 15 residues. CDR3 DNA is the only sequence kept; it has 45 bases, read in frame from the first base. The germline V gene (reference sequence) sets CDR1 to LNHDA and CDR2 to SQIVND. Points the paper makes about the study in general: Because only two donors were included in the study, the extent to which the findings can be generalized is limited. A small share of clonotypes was detected in both CD4 and CD8 compartments, with the overlap likely arising from convergent recombination. Most clones expanded after primary vaccination (about 96% of CD4 and around nine tenths of CD8) were re-detected after the booster, suggesting that broad memory maintenance occurred. Compared with the primary T-cell response, the secondary T-cell response was weaker but faster, peaking on day 5 rather than day 15. FACS-sorted repertoires could contain abundant contaminating clonotypes from the bulk population, so computational filtering was required.

A note on this clonotype: The clone's antigen remains unknown. Per-base quality was not reported, and no clone a single base away is much larger than it.

The sample here was PBMCs, taken 15 days after the yellow fever booster vaccination. The receptor was derived from a man aged 25 to 40 who received the YFV17D yellow fever vaccine. The rearrangement combines TRBV19 with TRBJ2-2, and perhaps TRBD2 as D gene, on 5 matching bases. The nucleotides are TGTGCCAGCCAAACGAGGGAGACAAACACCGGGGAGCTGTTTTTT. The translation is CASQTRETNTGELFF.